This T cell receptor beta chain was retrieved from a study of patients and donors after allogeneic stem cell transplantation. MiXCR was run by TCRdb on the RT-PCR reads, yielding one entry per CDR3 protein. The table lists roughly 960,000 distinct CDR3 sequences, more than 15% of them singletons. This clonotype was seen many times. Losses at the gene ends were 5 bases for V and 1 base for J; bases not matched to a gene: 5. The CDR3 is 15 residues long. V and J are TRBV12-3 or TRBV12-4 and TRBJ2-7; 10 bases are shared with TRBD1. The clonotype was recovered from a human donor who was either an allogeneic HSCT recipient or a stem cell or donor lymphocyte infusion donor (not recorded which). It is not recorded whose cells these are; they may come from a transplant donor. Specimen: blood, either unsorted or a sorted T cell fraction (not recorded which). The DNA of the CDR3 is TGTGCCAGCAGTCCCGGACAGGGGGGGTCCTACGAGCAGTACTTC. Its translation: CASSPGQGGSYEQYF.